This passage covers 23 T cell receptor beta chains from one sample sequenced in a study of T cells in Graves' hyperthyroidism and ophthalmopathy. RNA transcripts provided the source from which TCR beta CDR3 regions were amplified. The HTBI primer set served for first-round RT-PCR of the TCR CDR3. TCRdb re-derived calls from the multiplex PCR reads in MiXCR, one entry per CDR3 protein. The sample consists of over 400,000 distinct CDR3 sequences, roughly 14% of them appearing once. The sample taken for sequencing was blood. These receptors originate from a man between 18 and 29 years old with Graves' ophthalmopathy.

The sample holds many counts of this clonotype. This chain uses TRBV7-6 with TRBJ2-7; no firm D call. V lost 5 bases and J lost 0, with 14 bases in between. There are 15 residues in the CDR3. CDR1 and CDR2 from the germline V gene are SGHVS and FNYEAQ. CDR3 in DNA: TGTGCCAGCAGCCCAGATTCGGGCCTCTCCTACGAGCAGTACTTC. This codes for CASSPDSGLSYEQYF.

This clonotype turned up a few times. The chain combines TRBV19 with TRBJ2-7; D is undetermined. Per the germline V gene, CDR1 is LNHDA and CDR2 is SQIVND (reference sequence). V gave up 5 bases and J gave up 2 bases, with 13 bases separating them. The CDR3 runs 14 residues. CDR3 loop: CASSPSPPPYEQYF. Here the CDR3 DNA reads TGTGCCAGTAGTCCCTCCCCGCCACCCTACGAGCAGTACTTC.

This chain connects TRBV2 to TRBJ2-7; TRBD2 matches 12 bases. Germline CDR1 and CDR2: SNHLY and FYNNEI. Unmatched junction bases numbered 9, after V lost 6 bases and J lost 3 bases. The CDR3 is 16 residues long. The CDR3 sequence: CASSSAPSGRDYEQYF. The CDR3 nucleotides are TGTGCCAGCAGCTCTGCCCCTAGCGGGAGGGACTACGAGCAGTACTTC.

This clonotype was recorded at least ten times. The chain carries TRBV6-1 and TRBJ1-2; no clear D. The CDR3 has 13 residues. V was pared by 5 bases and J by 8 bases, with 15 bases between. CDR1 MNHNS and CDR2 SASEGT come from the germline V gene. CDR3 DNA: TGTGCCAGCAGTTATCGGGGATTCGGAGGCTACACCTTC. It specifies CASSYRGFGGYTF.

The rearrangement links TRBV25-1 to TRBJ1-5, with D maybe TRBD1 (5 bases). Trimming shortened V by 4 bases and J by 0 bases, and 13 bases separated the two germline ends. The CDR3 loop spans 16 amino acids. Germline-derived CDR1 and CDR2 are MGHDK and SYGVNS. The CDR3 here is CASSADTRSSNQPQHF. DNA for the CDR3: TGTGCCAGCAGTGCGGACACACGATCTAGCAATCAGCCCCAGCATTTT. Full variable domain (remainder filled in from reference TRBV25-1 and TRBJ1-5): EADIYQTPRYLVIGTGKKITLECSQTMGHDKMYWYQQDPGMELHLIHYSYGVNSTEKGDLSSESTVSRIRTEHFPLTLESARPSHTSQYLCASSADTRSSNQPQHFGDGTRLSIL.

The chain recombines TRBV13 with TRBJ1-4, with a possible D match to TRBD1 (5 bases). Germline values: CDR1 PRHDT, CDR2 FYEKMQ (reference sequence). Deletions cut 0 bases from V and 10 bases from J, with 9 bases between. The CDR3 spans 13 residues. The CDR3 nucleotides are TGTGCCAGCAGCTTAGGCCTGGGGGGAAAACTGTTTTTT. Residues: CASSLGLGGKLFF.

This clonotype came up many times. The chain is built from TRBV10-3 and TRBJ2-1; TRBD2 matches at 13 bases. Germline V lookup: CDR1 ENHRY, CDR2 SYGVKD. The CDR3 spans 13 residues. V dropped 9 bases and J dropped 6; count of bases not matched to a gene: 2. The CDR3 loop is CAITSGGGNEQFF. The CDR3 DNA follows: TGTGCCATAACTAGCGGGGGGGGCAATGAGCAGTTCTTC.

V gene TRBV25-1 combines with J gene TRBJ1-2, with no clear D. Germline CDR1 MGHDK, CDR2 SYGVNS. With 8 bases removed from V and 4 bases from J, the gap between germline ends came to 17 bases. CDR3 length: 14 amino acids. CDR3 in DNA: TGTGCCAGCCACCCCGACCTCCCCATCTATGGCTACACCTTC. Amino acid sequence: CASHPDLPIYGYTF.

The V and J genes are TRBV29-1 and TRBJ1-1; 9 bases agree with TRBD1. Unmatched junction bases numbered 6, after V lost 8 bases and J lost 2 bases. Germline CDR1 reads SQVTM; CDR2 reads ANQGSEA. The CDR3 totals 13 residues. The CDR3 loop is CSTDRGLNTEAFF. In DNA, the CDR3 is TGCAGCACAGACAGGGGGTTAAACACTGAAGCTTTCTTT.

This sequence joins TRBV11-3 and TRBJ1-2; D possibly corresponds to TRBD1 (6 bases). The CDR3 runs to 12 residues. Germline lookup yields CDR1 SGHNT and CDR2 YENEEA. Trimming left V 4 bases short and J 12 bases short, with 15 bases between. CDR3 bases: TGTGCCAGCAGCTCCTCCGGGACATTCGACACCTTC. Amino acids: CASSSSGTFDTF.

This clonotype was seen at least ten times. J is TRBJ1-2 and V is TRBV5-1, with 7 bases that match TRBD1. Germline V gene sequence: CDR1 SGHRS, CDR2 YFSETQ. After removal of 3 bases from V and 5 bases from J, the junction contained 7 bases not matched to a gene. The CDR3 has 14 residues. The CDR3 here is CASSSTGTPYGYTF. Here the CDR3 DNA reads TGCGCCAGCAGCTCGACAGGGACCCCGTATGGCTACACCTTC.

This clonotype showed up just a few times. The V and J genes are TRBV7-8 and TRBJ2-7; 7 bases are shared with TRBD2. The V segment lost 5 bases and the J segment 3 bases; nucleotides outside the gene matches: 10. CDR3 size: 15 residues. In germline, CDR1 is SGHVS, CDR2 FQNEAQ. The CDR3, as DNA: TGTGCCAGCAGCGACCGGGACTACCTCAGCTACGAGCAGTACTTC. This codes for CASSDRDYLSYEQYF.

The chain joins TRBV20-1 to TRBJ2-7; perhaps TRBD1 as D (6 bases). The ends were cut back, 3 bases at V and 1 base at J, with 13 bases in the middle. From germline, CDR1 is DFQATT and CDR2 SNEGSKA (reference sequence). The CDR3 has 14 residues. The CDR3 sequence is CSAREQGWSYEQYF. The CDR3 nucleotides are TGCAGTGCTAGGGAACAGGGTTGGTCCTACGAGCAGTACTTC.

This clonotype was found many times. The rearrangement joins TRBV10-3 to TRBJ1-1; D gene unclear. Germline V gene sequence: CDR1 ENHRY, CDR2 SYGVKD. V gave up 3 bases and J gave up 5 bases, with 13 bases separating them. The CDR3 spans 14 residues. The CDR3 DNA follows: TGTGCCATCAGTGATAAATCCCGGACTACTGAAGCTTTCTTT. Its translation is CAISDKSRTTEAFF.

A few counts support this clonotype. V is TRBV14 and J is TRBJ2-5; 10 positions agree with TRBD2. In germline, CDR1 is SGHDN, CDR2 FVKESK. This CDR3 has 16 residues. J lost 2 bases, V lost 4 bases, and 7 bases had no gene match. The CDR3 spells CASSPWTSGEQETQYF. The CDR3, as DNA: TGTGCCAGCAGCCCATGGACTAGCGGTGAACAAGAGACCCAGTACTTC. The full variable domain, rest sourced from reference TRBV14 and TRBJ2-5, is EAGVTQFPSHSVIEKGQTVTLRCDPISGHDNLYWYRRVMGKEIKFLLHFVKESKQDESGMPNNRFLAERTGGTYSTLKVQPAELEDSGVYFCASSPWTSGEQETQYFGPGTRLLVL.

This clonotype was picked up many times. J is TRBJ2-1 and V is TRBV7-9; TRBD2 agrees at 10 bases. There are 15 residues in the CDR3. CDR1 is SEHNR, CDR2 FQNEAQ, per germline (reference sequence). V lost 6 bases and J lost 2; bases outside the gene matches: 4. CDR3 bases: TGTGCCAGCAGGAGGGGGACTAGCGCCTACAATGAGCAGTTCTTC. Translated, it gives CASRRGTSAYNEQFF.

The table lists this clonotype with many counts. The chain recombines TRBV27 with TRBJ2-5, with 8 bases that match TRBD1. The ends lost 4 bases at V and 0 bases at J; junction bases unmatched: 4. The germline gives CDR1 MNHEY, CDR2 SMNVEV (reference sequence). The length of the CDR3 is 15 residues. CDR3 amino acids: CASSSTGVYQETQYF. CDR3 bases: TGTGCCAGCAGTTCGACAGGGGTCTACCAAGAGACCCAGTACTTC.

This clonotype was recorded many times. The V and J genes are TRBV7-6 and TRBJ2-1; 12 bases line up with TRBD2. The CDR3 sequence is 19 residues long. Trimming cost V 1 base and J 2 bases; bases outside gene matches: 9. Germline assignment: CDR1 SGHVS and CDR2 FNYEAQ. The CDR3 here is CASSLGVGTSGPPYNEQFF. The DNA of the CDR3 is TGTGCCAGCAGCTTAGGAGTGGGGACTAGCGGGCCTCCCTACAATGAGCAGTTCTTC. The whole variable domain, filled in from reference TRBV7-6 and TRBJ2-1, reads GAGVSQSPRYKVTKRGQDVALRCDPISGHVSLYWYRQALGQGPEFLTYFNYEAQQDKSGLPNDRFSAERPEGSISTLTIQRTEQRDSAMYRCASSLGVGTSGPPYNEQFFGPGTRLTVL.

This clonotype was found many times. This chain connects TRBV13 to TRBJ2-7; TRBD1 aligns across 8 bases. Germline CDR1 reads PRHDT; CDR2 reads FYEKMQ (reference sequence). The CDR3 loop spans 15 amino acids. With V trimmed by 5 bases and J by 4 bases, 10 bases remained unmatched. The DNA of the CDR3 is TGTGCCAGCAGCGTGGCGGACAGGGAATTATACGAGCAGTACTTC. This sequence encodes CASSVADRELYEQYF.

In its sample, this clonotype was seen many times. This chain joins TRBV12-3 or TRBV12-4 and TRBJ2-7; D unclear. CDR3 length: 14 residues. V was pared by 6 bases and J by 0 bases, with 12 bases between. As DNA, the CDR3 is TGTGCCAGCAGCCCCAGCTTCGGCTCCTACGAGCAGTACTTC. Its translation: CASSPSFGSYEQYF.

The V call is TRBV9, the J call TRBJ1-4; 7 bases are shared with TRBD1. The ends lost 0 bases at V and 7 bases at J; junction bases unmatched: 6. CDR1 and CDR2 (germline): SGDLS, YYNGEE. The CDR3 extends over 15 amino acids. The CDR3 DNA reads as TGTGCCAGCAGCGTAGCTTTGTCAGGGGGTGAAAAACTGTTTTTT. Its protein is CASSVALSGGEKLFF.

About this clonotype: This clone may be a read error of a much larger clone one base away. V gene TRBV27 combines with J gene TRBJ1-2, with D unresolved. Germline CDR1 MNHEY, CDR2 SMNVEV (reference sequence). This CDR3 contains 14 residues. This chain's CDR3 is CARSLFREGDGYTF. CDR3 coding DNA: TGTGCCAGGAGTTTATTTAGGGAGGGCGATGGCTACACCTTC.

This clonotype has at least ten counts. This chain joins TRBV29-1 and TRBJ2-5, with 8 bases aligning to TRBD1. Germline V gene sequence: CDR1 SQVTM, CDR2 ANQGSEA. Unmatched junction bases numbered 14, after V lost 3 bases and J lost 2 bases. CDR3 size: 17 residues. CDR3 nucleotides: TGCAGCGTTGACCCAGGGGGCGTAGGGGACCCTCAAGAGACCCAGTACTTC. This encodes CSVDPGGVGDPQETQYF.